These 32 T cell receptor beta chains share one sample of origin, sequenced in a study of blood T cell repertoires in COVID-19. Only in-frame clones appear in the TCRdb table, and some are missing; sequencing was by immunoSEQ multiplex PCR. The data contain over 85,000 clones, about 87% of them singletons. What was sequenced was peripheral blood. Source of these receptors: a human donor in a cohort sampled during active COVID-19.

The chain combines TRBV4-1 with TRBJ2-1, with D perhaps TRBD2 (5 bases). The CDR3 covers 15 residues. Germline V gene sequence: CDR1 MGHRA, CDR2 YSYEKL. The V end was cut by 0 bases, the J end by 9 bases, with 15 bases between. The CDR3: CASSQEELVRAEQFF. CDR3 nucleotide sequence: TGCGCCAGCAGCCAAGAAGAACTAGTTAGGGCTGAGCAGTTCTTC.

The V call is TRBV19, the J call TRBJ2-2; 8 positions match TRBD2. The CDR3 loop spans 14 amino acids. Trimming took 5 bases from V and 5 from J; bases not matched to a gene: 4. The germline V gene has CDR1 LNHDA and CDR2 SQIVND (reference sequence). As DNA, the CDR3 is TGTGCCAGTAGTGCCGGGAGGGGGACCGGGGAGCTGTTTTTT. Translated: CASSAGRGTGELFF.

The rearrangement links TRBV4-3 to TRBJ2-1; tentatively, D is TRBD2 (5 bases). The CDR3 totals 13 residues. The germline V and J ends were trimmed by 4 bases and 8 bases, with 12 bases remaining between them. Germline values: CDR1 LGHNA, CDR2 YSLEER. CDR3 amino acids: CASSPLSADEQFF. In DNA form, the CDR3 reads TGCGCCAGCAGCCCGCTTAGCGCCGATGAGCAGTTCTTC.

The CDR3 DNA reads TGTGCCAGCAGCTTCCACCCCGGGACAGGGTATTCCGGGGAGCTGTTTTTT. It codes for CASSFHPGTGYSGELFF. The chain employs TRBV11-3 and TRBJ2-2; 9 bases align to TRBD1. The V gene end was trimmed by 3 bases and the J gene end by 6 bases; junction bases not matched to a gene: 11. Germline CDR1 SGHNT, CDR2 YENEEA. CDR3 size: 17 residues.

This chain links TRBV3-1 (or the pseudogene TRBV3-2) with TRBJ2-4; TRBD2 might be the D (6 bases). Between the trimmed V and J ends, which lost 0 bases and 0 bases, there was a span of 12 bases. The germline gives CDR1 LGHDT, CDR2 YNNKEL (reference sequence). The length of the CDR3 is 17 residues. For the CDR3, the DNA is TGTGCCAGCAGCCAAGATATCGGAGGGGTAGCCAAAAACATTCAGTACTTC. Translated: CASSQDIGGVAKNIQYF.

This rearrangement joins TRBV29-1 to TRBJ2-3; 7 bases align to TRBD2. CDR1 SQVTM and CDR2 ANQGSEA come from the germline V gene. The CDR3 spans 13 residues. The V gene end was trimmed by 4 bases and the J gene end by 8 bases; junction bases not matched to a gene: 9. Here the CDR3 reads CSVVSSGMGTQYF. In DNA form, the CDR3 reads TGCAGCGTTGTATCGAGCGGGATGGGTACGCAGTATTTT.

The gene calls are TRBV19 and TRBJ2-4, with TRBD2 matching 7 bases. The CDR3 extends over 22 amino acids. The J segment lost 0 bases and the V segment lost 1 base, leaving 21 bases of the junction unmatched. Per the germline V gene, CDR1 is LNHDA and CDR2 is SQIVND (reference sequence). The CDR3 sequence: CASSIGAGVAQINKLAKNIQYF. For the CDR3, the DNA is TGTGCCAGTAGTATAGGGGCGGGAGTGGCCCAAATTAACAAACTAGCCAAAAACATTCAGTACTTC.

This clone was seen just once. The chain employs TRBV9 and TRBJ2-7, with D possibly TRBD1 on 6 matching bases. V shed 4 bases and J shed 6 bases, with 17 bases lying between them. The CDR3 runs 14 residues. Germline CDR1 and CDR2: SGDLS and YYNGEE. CDR3 bases: TGTGCCAGCAGCCCACAGGGTGGGGACCGCGAGCAGTACTTC. It translates to CASSPQGGDREQYF.

This chain uses TRBV7-9 with TRBJ2-1, with 8 positions matching TRBD2. The germline V gene has CDR1 SEHNR and CDR2 FQNEAQ (reference sequence). The CDR3 length is 19 residues. The J segment lost 0 bases and the V segment lost 1 base, leaving 11 bases of the junction unmatched. In DNA form, the CDR3 reads TGTGCCAGCAGCTTAGAGCTAGCGGGCTCCCTCAGCTCCTACAATGAGCAGTTCTTC. As protein: CASSLELAGSLSSYNEQFF.

This clone came up once. CDR3 sequence reads: CASSWGLETQYF. CDR3 in DNA: TGTGCCAGCAGCTGGGGCTTAGAGACCCAGTACTTC. This chain connects TRBV7-2 to TRBJ2-5; D is possibly TRBD1 (5 bases). The CDR3 consists of 12 residues. Trimming took 4 bases from V and 4 from J, leaving 7 bases between them. Germline values: CDR1 SGHTA, CDR2 FQGNSA.

V and J are TRBV28 and TRBJ1-1; D call uncertain. V was shortened by 7 bases and J by 7 bases, with 10 bases between the two germline ends. In germline, CDR1 is MDHEN, CDR2 SYDVKM. The CDR3 length is 11 residues. The CDR3 protein is CASNQGGEAFF. Written as DNA, the CDR3 is TGTGCCAGCAACCAAGGCGGTGAAGCTTTCTTT.

The chain couples TRBV3-1 (or the pseudogene TRBV3-2) to TRBJ1-3, with D unclear. Germline V CDR1 and CDR2: LGHDT, YNNKEL (reference sequence). The CDR3 extends over 17 amino acids. Between the trimmed V and J ends, which lost 2 bases and 0 bases, there was a span of 14 bases. CDR3 DNA: TGTGCCAGCAGCCAATTTGCAGTTTTTCTCTCTGGAAACACCATATATTTT. It encodes CASSQFAVFLSGNTIYF.

The V gene is TRBV6-2 or TRBV6-3, the J gene TRBJ1-3, with a tentative D call TRBD1 (5 bases). This CDR3 spans 15 amino acids. Germline CDR1 MNHEY, CDR2 SVGEGT. The V end was cut by 4 bases, the J end by 0 bases, with 10 bases between. The chain's CDR3 is CASSFTGTSGNTIYF. CDR3 DNA sequence: TGTGCCAGCAGTTTTACAGGTACCTCTGGAAACACCATATATTTT.

The V gene is TRBV19, the J gene TRBJ1-1; no reliable D call. From germline, CDR1 is LNHDA and CDR2 SQIVND (reference sequence). V lost 4 bases to trimming and J lost 1 base, with 7 bases between them. This CDR3 is built from 13 residues. CDR3 region: CASSTTTNTEAFF. The CDR3 DNA reads TGTGCCAGTAGTACGACAACGAACACTGAAGCTTTCTTT.

V and J are TRBV6-5 and TRBJ1-1, with D perhaps matching TRBD1 (6 bases). The CDR3 covers 12 residues. Trimming removed 8 bases at V and 1 base at J, with 8 bases between. Germline-derived CDR1 and CDR2 are MNHEY and SVGAGI. CDR3 bases: TGTGCCAGCGGGGGCACGAACACTGAAGCTTTCTTT. Its protein is CASGGTNTEAFF.

This clone was observed a single time. The chain joins TRBV6-6 to TRBJ1-2, with 9 bases fitting TRBD1. In germline, CDR1 is MNHNY, CDR2 SVGAGI (reference sequence). Unmatched junction bases numbered 6, after V lost 5 bases and J lost 8 bases. The CDR3 consists of 13 residues. The CDR3: CASSPGTGWGYTF. The CDR3 DNA follows: TGTGCCAGCAGTCCTGGGACAGGGTGGGGCTACACCTTC.

V and J are TRBV7-9 and TRBJ2-7; D is possibly TRBD2 (5 bases). The CDR3 runs 13 residues. The V gene lost 8 bases and the J gene lost 2 bases, with 13 bases spanning the gap. Looked up from germline, CDR1 is SEHNR and CDR2 is FQNEAQ (reference sequence). The CDR3 spells CASGRDATYEQYF. CDR3 DNA: TGTGCCAGCGGGAGAGACGCGACCTACGAGCAGTACTTC.

The chain links TRBV6-2 or TRBV6-3 to TRBJ2-4; TRBD2 aligns across 9 bases. Losses at the gene ends were 3 bases for V and 0 bases for J; bases not matched to a gene: 15. The germline gives CDR1 MNHEY, CDR2 SVGEGT. The CDR3 has 20 residues. The CDR3 is CASSYLYWREGRGAKNIQYF. The CDR3 DNA sequence: TGTGCCAGCAGTTATCTTTATTGGCGGGAGGGCCGAGGAGCCAAAAACATTCAGTACTTC.

The chain couples TRBV6-5 to TRBJ2-3, with D unresolved. Per germline, CDR1 MNHEY and CDR2 SVGAGI. V was pared by 2 bases and J by 0 bases, with 9 bases between. The CDR3 runs 15 residues. The CDR3 DNA is TGTGCCAGCAGTTACCTTCGAACTAGCACAGATACGCAGTATTTT. This sequence encodes CASSYLRTSTDTQYF.

This clone was counted a single time. V usage is TRBV19 and J usage is TRBJ2-2, with 11 bases aligning to TRBD2. Germline CDR1 is LNHDA and CDR2 is SQIVND (reference sequence). J gave up 0 bases and V 5 bases, and 11 bases lay outside the gene matches. The CDR3 loop spans 19 amino acids. The DNA of the CDR3 is TGTGCCAGTAGTCCCCGACTAGCGGGGCCATTTTCGAACACCGGGGAGCTGTTTTTT. It is translated as CASSPRLAGPFSNTGELFF.

V and J are TRBV5-1 and TRBJ2-3; 12 bases fit TRBD2. The CDR3 consists of 13 residues. Germline V gene lookup returns CDR1 SGHRS and CDR2 YFSETQ. V shed 4 bases and J 9 bases; nucleotides not matched to a gene: 3. CDR3: CASSPSGRATQYF. Written as DNA, the CDR3 is TGCGCCAGCAGCCCTAGCGGGAGGGCAACGCAGTATTTT.

This clone appeared once. The J gene is TRBJ1-2, the V gene TRBV7-8, with D perhaps TRBD1 (6 bases). Germline CDR1 reads SGHVS; CDR2 reads FQNEAQ. Trimming removed 4 bases from V and 6 bases from J, with 21 bases in between. This CDR3 spans 16 amino acids. The DNA of the CDR3 is TGTGCCAGCAGCTCGCCCGGGACATTTTTGGGACATGGCTACACCTTC. Translating it yields CASSSPGTFLGHGYTF.

In nucleotides, the CDR3 is TGCGCCAGCAGCTTGGTCGCGCCGCTCTACGAGCAGTACTTC. Encoded protein: CASSLVAPLYEQYF. The chain has TRBV5-1 and TRBJ2-7; D is unclear. This CDR3 has 14 amino acids. V lost 0 bases and J 3 bases, leaving 10 bases between the germline ends. CDR1 is SGHRS, CDR2 YFSETQ, per germline.

The rearrangement joins TRBV24-1 to TRBJ2-2; D possibly corresponds to TRBD2 (5 bases). The CDR3 is 18 amino acids. With 4 bases removed from V and 0 bases from J, the gap between germline ends came to 17 bases. Germline values: CDR1 KGHDR, CDR2 SFDVKD. Written as DNA, the CDR3 is TGTGCCACCAGTGACGCGCCGGCTAGCACCTCGAACACCGGGGAGCTGTTTTTT. It is translated as CATSDAPASTSNTGELFF.

The chain is built from TRBV4-2 and TRBJ1-1; D perhaps matches TRBD1 (6 bases). This CDR3 is built from 17 residues. Per the germline V gene, CDR1 is LGHNA and CDR2 is YNFKEQ. Deletions cut 1 base from V and 1 base from J, with 16 bases between. The CDR3 nucleotides read TGTGCCAGCAGCCAAGGGGTCTCAGGGGATTGGAACACTGAAGCTTTCTTT. It encodes CASSQGVSGDWNTEAFF.

This rearrangement joins TRBV10-3 to TRBJ2-2, with D possibly TRBD2 on 6 matching bases. V gave up 3 bases and J gave up 0 bases, with 11 bases separating them. The CDR3 spans 16 residues. Germline V CDR1 and CDR2: ENHRY, SYGVKD. In nucleotides, the CDR3 is TGTGCCATCAGTGATTGGGGCGGGGCGAACACCGGGGAGCTGTTTTTT. As protein: CAISDWGGANTGELFF.

The sample holds a few counts of this clone. The CDR3 nucleotides are TGTGCCACCAGCCGGGGGTCCAATCAGCCCCAGCATTTT. Encoded protein: CATSRGSNQPQHF. V is TRBV15 and J is TRBJ1-5; TRBD1 is a possible D gene (5 bases). The V gene lost 5 bases and the J gene lost 3 bases, with 8 bases spanning the gap. The length of the CDR3 is 13 residues. The V gene's germline CDR1 is LNHNV and CDR2 YYDKDF (reference sequence).

The V call is TRBV28, the J call TRBJ2-5, with 7 bases lining up with TRBD1. Looked up from germline, CDR1 is MDHEN and CDR2 is SYDVKM. This CDR3 region has 15 residues. V shed 3 bases, J shed 0 bases, and the junction held 4 bases outside the gene matches. The CDR3 coding sequence is TGTGCCAGCAGTTTCGGACAGGTGAACCAAGAGACCCAGTACTTC. Amino acid sequence: CASSFGQVNQETQYF.

This chain links TRBV5-1 with TRBJ2-3, with a weak D call TRBD2 (6 bases). CDR1 and CDR2 (germline): SGHRS, YFSETQ. Trimming cost V 4 bases and J 2 bases, with 17 bases left between them. The CDR3 is 16 amino acids. CDR3 residues: CASSGGSGQVTDTQYF. As DNA, the CDR3 is TGCGCCAGCAGCGGGGGAAGCGGGCAAGTCACAGATACGCAGTATTTT.

The chain uses TRBV29-1 and TRBJ2-7; D is ambiguous. Germline lookup yields CDR1 SQVTM and CDR2 ANQGSEA. The V and J ends lost 4 bases and 0 bases respectively, with 13 bases between them. The CDR3 loop spans 14 amino acids. CDR3 residues: CSVVSRQISYEQYF. In DNA form, the CDR3 reads TGCAGCGTTGTATCCAGGCAGATCTCCTACGAGCAGTACTTC.

The chain joins TRBV19 to TRBJ2-4; D perhaps matches TRBD2 (6 bases). V gave up 6 bases and J gave up 6 bases, with 18 bases separating them. The CDR3 loop spans 15 amino acids. Per germline, CDR1 LNHDA and CDR2 SQIVND (reference sequence). The CDR3 here is CASRSGLRRGNIQYF. CDR3 sequence (DNA): TGTGCCAGTAGATCGGGACTCCGGAGGGGAAACATTCAGTACTTC.

The gene calls are TRBV6-6 and TRBJ2-3; maybe TRBD2 (5 bases). Germline loops: CDR1 MNHNY, CDR2 SVGAGI (reference sequence). V dropped 2 bases and J dropped 1 base, with 13 bases sitting between them. This CDR3 spans 16 amino acids. The CDR3 DNA is TGTGCCAGCAGTTACCCGGCTAGCTTTGGCACAGATACGCAGTATTTT. Its translation is CASSYPASFGTDTQYF.